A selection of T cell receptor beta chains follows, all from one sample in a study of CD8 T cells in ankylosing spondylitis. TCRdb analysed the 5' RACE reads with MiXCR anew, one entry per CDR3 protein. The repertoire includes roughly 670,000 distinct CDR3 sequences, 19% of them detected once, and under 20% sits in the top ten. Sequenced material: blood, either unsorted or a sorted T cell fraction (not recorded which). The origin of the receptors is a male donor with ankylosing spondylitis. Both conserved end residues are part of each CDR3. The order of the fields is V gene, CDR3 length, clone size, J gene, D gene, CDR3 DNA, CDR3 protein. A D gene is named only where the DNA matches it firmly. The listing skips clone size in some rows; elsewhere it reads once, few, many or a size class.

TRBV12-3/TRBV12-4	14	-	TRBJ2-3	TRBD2	TGTGCCAGCACCCTAGCGGGGGCCGCAGATACGCAGTATTTT	CASTLAGAADTQYF
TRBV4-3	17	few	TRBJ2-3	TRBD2	TGCGCCAGCAGCCGGAGTCGTAGCGGGTCCGGAGCAGATACGCAGTATTTT	CASSRSRSGSGADTQYF
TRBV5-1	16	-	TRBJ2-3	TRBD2	TGCGCCAGCAAGGAGACTAGCGGGGGTGGCGCAGATACGCAGTATTTT	CASKETSGGGADTQYF
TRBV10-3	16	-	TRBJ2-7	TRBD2	TGTGCCATCAGTGATGGGGGGACGGGGGGAGCCTACGAGCAGTACTTC	CAISDGGTGGAYEQYF
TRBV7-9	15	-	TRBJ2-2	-	TGTGCCAGCAGCCAGCAAGGGCCGGGCACCGGGGAGCTGTTTTTT	CASSQQGPGTGELFF
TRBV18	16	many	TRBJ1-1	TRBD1	TGTGCCAGCTCGCCCCGGGACAGAGCCATGAACACTGAAGCTTTCTTT	CASSPRDRAMNTEAFF
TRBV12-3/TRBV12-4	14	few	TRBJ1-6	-	TGTGCCAGCAGGTCGGGGCTGGAAAATTCACCCCTCCACTTT	CASRSGLENSPLHF
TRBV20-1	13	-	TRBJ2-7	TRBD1	TGCAGTGCTAGGAAGACAGGGATTTACGAGCAGTACTTC	CSARKTGIYEQYF
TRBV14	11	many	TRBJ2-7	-	TGTGCCAGCAGCCAAGGGACTACGCAGTACTTC	CASSQGTTQYF
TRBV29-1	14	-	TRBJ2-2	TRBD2	TGCTGCGTTGAAGGTAGCGGGGAAGCCGGGGAGCTGTTTTTT	CCVEGSGEAGELFF
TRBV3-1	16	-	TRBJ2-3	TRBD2	TGTGCCAGCAGCCAAGAAAGACTAGCGGCGACAGATACGCAGTATTTT	CASSQERLAATDTQYF
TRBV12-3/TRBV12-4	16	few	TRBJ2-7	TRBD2	TGTGCCAGCAGCCGCCAGACTAGCGGGAGTCTCTACGAGCAGTACTTC	CASSRQTSGSLYEQYF
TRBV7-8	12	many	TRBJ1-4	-	TGTGCCAGCAGCTTTGGGGATGAAAAACTGTTTTTT	CASSFGDEKLFF
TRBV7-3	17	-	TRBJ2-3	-	TGTGCCAGCAGCTTAAGGCGTGGGGGGCAGGGGGCAGATACGCAGTATTTT	CASSLRRGGQGADTQYF
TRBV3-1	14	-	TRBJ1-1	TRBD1	TGTGCCAGCAGCTTCTGGACAGGGAGCCCTGAAGCTTTCTTT	CASSFWTGSPEAFF
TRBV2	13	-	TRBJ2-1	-	TGTGCCAGCAGTGAAGACTATGACAATGAGCAGTTCTTC	CASSEDYDNEQFF
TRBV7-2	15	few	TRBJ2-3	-	TGTGCCAGCAGCTTAGTTCCAGTCCGGGCAGATACGCAGTATTTT	CASSLVPVRADTQYF
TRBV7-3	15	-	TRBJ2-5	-	TGTGCCAGCAGCAGGGACGGAGGCAAACAAGAGACCCAGTACTTC	CASSRDGGKQETQYF
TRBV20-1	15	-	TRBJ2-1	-	TGCAGTGCTCCCCCTATTACATATTCCTACAATGAGCAGTTCTTC	CSAPPITYSYNEQFF
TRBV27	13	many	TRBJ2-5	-	TGTGCCAGCAGCCTAAGGGACCAAGAGACCCAGTACTTC	CASSLRDQETQYF
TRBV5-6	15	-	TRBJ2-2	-	TGTGCCAGCAGTTTGGGACCGCCTAACACCGGGGAGCTGTTTTTT	CASSLGPPNTGELFF
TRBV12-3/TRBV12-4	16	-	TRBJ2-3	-	TGTGCCAGCAGTCCTGGGGACACCGGGAACACAGATACGCAGTATTTT	CASSPGDTGNTDTQYF
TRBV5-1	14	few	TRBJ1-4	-	TGCGCCAGCAGCTTTACTACCAGGAGTGAAAAACTGTTTTTT	CASSFTTRSEKLFF